The rows below give T cell receptor beta chains drawn from one sample of a study of T-cell memory formation after mild COVID-19. TCRdb re-called the 5' RACE reads with MiXCR, one entry per CDR3 protein. The table includes approximately 440,000 distinct CDR3 sequences, around 20% detected once. The material sequenced was PBMCs or a T cell subset sorted from them (not recorded which). These receptors were collected from an adult woman who had mild COVID-19 (a few samples of this study predate the infection). Cell type and time point are not known. Both conserved end residues are part of each CDR3. D genes are given only for firm matches. Size is stated for part of the rows, as once, few or many counts, or as a class when the clone is expanded.

clone_size d_call j_call v_call cdr3_aa cdr3_nt
few . TRBJ2-7 TRBV5-1 CASSLGSGQGTYEQYF TGCGCCAGCAGCTTGGGATCTGGGCAGGGGACCTACGAGCAGTACTTC
. . TRBJ2-1 TRBV7-8 CASSLASLARYYNEQFF TGTGCCAGCAGCTTAGCATCCCTAGCGCGTTATTACAATGAGCAGTTCTTC
many . TRBJ1-2 TRBV10-3 CAISAEGHYGYTF TGTGCCATCAGTGCCGAGGGGCACTATGGCTACACCTTC
. . TRBJ2-7 TRBV7-9 CASYSGLETPHEQYF TGTGCCAGCTATTCCGGTCTAGAGACCCCCCACGAGCAGTACTTC
. . TRBJ2-2 TRBV4-1 CASSQLGRTGELFF TGCGCCAGCAGCCAGCTAGGAAGAACCGGGGAGCTGTTTTTT
. TRBD2 TRBJ2-7 TRBV3-1 CASSQAISGRILYEQYF TGTGCCAGCAGCCAAGCGATCAGCGGGAGAATTCTGTACGAGCAGTACTTC
. . TRBJ1-5 TRBV19 CASSPGWGNQPQHF TGTGCCAGTAGTCCAGGGTGGGGCAATCAGCCCCAGCATTTT
. . TRBJ1-5 TRBV6-6 CASSYWPQEGNQPQHF TGTGCCAGCAGTTACTGGCCTCAGGAAGGCAATCAGCCCCAGCATTTT
few TRBD2 TRBJ2-2 TRBV20-1 CSARAGGLTGELFF TGCAGTGCTAGGGCGGGGGGTCTCACCGGGGAGCTGTTTTTT
few . TRBJ2-3 TRBV29-1 CSGRTDTQYF TGCAGCGGTCGCACAGATACGCAGTATTTT
many . TRBJ2-1 TRBV3-1 CASSQDRSSYNEQFF TGTGCCAGCAGCCAAGATCGTAGTAGCTACAATGAGCAGTTCTTC
. TRBD2 TRBJ2-5 TRBV4-1 CASSARGGNQETQYF TGCGCCAGCAGCGCCCGGGGGGGAAACCAAGAGACCCAGTACTTC
. . TRBJ1-2 TRBV2 CASTPWGGDEGKYGYTF TGTGCCAGCACTCCTTGGGGAGGGGACGAGGGGAAATATGGCTACACCTTC
few . TRBJ2-1 TRBV21-1 CASSKGNVVPGDEQFF TGTGCCAGCAGCAAAGGGAACGTGGTTCCTGGCGATGAGCAGTTCTTC
many TRBD2 TRBJ2-7 TRBV5-1 CASSLDPSGGYEQYF TGCGCCAGCAGCTTGGATCCTAGCGGGGGCTACGAGCAGTACTTC
. TRBD1 TRBJ1-6 TRBV7-6 CASSLSTGRYSPLHF TGTGCCAGCAGCCTCTCGACAGGGAGGTATTCACCCCTCCACTTT
. TRBD2 TRBJ2-7 TRBV2 CASHSGNRYEQYF TGTGCCAGCCATAGCGGGAATCGCTACGAGCAGTACTTC
few TRBD1 TRBJ1-2 TRBV7-3 CASSSPGVQGAGGYTF TGTGCCAGCAGCTCCCCGGGGGTACAGGGGGCGGGTGGCTACACCTTC
. . TRBJ1-1 TRBV20-1 CSARGPTEAFF TGCAGTGCTAGGGGGCCCACTGAAGCTTTCTTT
few TRBD2 TRBJ2-1 TRBV19 CASSTPTSGSSNEQFF TGTGCCAGTAGTACCCCGACTAGCGGGAGCAGCAATGAGCAGTTCTTC
. . TRBJ2-2 TRBV7-9 CASSVSGDVSGELFF TGTGCCAGCAGCGTGTCAGGGGATGTTTCCGGGGAGCTGTTTTTT
. . TRBJ2-1 TRBV7-3 CASSPGHANNEQFF TGTGCCAGCAGCCCGGGACACGCGAACAATGAGCAGTTCTTC
few TRBD1 TRBJ2-1 TRBV15 CATSPQGGLSDEQFF TGTGCCACCAGCCCGCAAGGGGGCCTTTCGGATGAGCAGTTCTTC
. TRBD2 TRBJ2-1 TRBV7-3 CASSPRALAGVREQFF TGTGCCAGCAGCCCTAGGGCGCTAGCGGGAGTTAGGGAGCAGTTCTTC
. TRBD1 TRBJ2-1 TRBV24-1 CATSGSLTGLSNEQFF TGTGCCACCAGTGGTTCTTTGACAGGGTTAAGCAATGAGCAGTTCTTC
. . TRBJ2-3 TRBV5-1 CASSPRAGSTDTQYF TGCGCCAGCAGCCCCCGAGCAGGGAGCACAGATACGCAGTATTTT
few . TRBJ2-1 TRBV29-1 CSVEDLPVLFF TGCAGCGTTGAAGATTTACCAGTCCTGTTCTTC
few TRBD2 TRBJ2-3 TRBV20-1 CSARDPSGPIAGTDTQYF TGCAGTGCTAGAGACCCTAGCGGACCTATAGCTGGCACAGATACGCAGTATTTT
many TRBD2 TRBJ2-7 TRBV30 CAWSRSRTIAGVPYEQYF TGTGCCTGGAGTCGATCCCGGACTATAGCGGGGGTCCCCTACGAGCAGTACTTC
. TRBD2 TRBJ2-1 TRBV7-2 CASSLALRGNTLNEQFF TGTGCCAGCAGCTTAGCTCTGCGGGGGAATACATTGAATGAGCAGTTCTTC
. TRBD1 TRBJ2-2 TRBV9 CASSVHANRGANTGELFF TGTGCCAGCAGCGTACATGCAAACAGGGGGGCGAACACCGGGGAGCTGTTTTTT
. . TRBJ1-2 TRBV21-1 CASLRWFIGHYGYTF TGTGCCAGCCTGCGTTGGTTTATAGGCCACTATGGCTACACCTTC
. . TRBJ2-7 TRBV29-1 CSVAEGNYEQYF TGCAGCGTTGCTGAAGGAAACTACGAGCAGTACTTC
. TRBD1 TRBJ2-1 TRBV7-8 CASNPRDRSHEQFF TGTGCCAGCAACCCCCGGGACAGGAGTCATGAGCAGTTCTTC
few TRBD2 TRBJ2-3 TRBV25-1 CASSEGAGPILSTDTQYF TGTGCCAGCAGTGAAGGAGCGGGGCCGATTCTTAGCACAGATACGCAGTATTTT
few . TRBJ1-2 TRBV7-8 CASSLGWGVPNYGYTF TGTGCCAGCAGCTTGGGATGGGGGGTACCTAACTATGGCTACACCTTC
few TRBD2 TRBJ2-3 TRBV4-3 CASSQDRAGGPSTDTQYF TGCGCCAGCAGCCAAGATCGAGCGGGAGGGCCCAGCACAGATACGCAGTATTTT
. . TRBJ2-1 TRBV5-1 CASSLDASTYNEQFF TGCGCCAGCAGCTTAGACGCATCCACCTACAATGAGCAGTTCTTC
once . TRBJ2-7 TRBV24-1 CATSDGTYEQYF TGTGCCACCAGTGATGGAACCTACGAGCAGTACTTC
few . TRBJ2-7 TRBV6-6 CASSRSGPTYEQYF TGTGCCAGCAGCCGATCGGGGCCCACCTACGAGCAGTACTTC
few . TRBJ1-2 TRBV2 CASSGTVKVGYTF TGTGCCAGCAGCGGGACGGTCAAAGTTGGCTACACCTTC
few TRBD2 TRBJ2-3 TRBV5-4 CASSLAAGGDTQYF TGTGCCAGCAGCTTGGCGGCGGGGGGGGATACGCAGTATTTT
few TRBD2 TRBJ2-1 TRBV12-3/TRBV12-4 CASSLSGGPTAYNEQFF TGTGCCAGCAGTTTATCGGGAGGGCCGACGGCCTACAATGAGCAGTTCTTC
few TRBD1 TRBJ2-1 TRBV5-1 CASSISGQVGDNEQFF TGCGCCAGCAGCATATCAGGACAGGTTGGAGACAATGAGCAGTTCTTC
. . TRBJ1-2 TRBV12-3/TRBV12-4 CASSPRTANYGYTF TGTGCCAGCAGTCCTCGGACAGCTAACTATGGCTACACCTTC
. . TRBJ2-2 TRBV7-2 CASSFKGTGELFF TGTGCCAGCAGCTTCAAGGGCACCGGGGAGCTGTTTTTT
. . TRBJ1-1 TRBV5-1 CASSLVADMNTEAFF TGCGCCAGCAGCTTGGTCGCGGATATGAACACTGAAGCTTTCTTT
. . TRBJ2-7 TRBV28 CASTLGSDSFYEQYF TGTGCCAGCACCCTAGGGTCCGACAGCTTCTACGAGCAGTACTTC
. . TRBJ1-2 TRBV27 CASKALGIYGYTF TGTGCCAGCAAGGCGTTAGGGATCTATGGCTACACCTTC
. . TRBJ1-2 TRBV30 CAWSVPGSHRGYTF TGTGCCTGGAGTGTACCGGGGAGTCACCGCGGCTACACCTTC
. . TRBJ1-5 TRBV7-8 CASSLGNRQLNQPQHF TGTGCCAGCAGCTTAGGTAACAGGCAACTCAATCAGCCCCAGCATTTT
. TRBD1 TRBJ1-6 TRBV20-1 CSARDVDRGYSPLHF TGCAGTGCTAGAGACGTGGACAGGGGGTACTCACCCCTCCACTTT